The 23 T cell receptor beta chains below come from one sample, sequenced in a study of early T cells in non-severe SARS-CoV-2 infection. TCRdb reprocessed the 5' RACE reads via MiXCR and lists one record per CDR3 protein. The sample has about 22,000 distinct CDR3 sequences; approximately 4.5% are singletons. The sequenced material came from whole blood. The receptors stem from an adult who was a healthcare worker with PCR-confirmed SARS-CoV-2 infection or an uninfected control (not recorded which).

At least ten counts were recorded for this clonotype. The chain couples TRBV5-5 to TRBJ1-1; D is uncertain. This CDR3 has 13 residues. Germline loops: CDR1 SGHKS, CDR2 YYEKEE (reference sequence). V was trimmed by 3 bases and J by 1 base, leaving 7 bases between them. CDR3 coding DNA: TGTGCCAGCAGCTCAGGACGGAACACTGAAGCTTTCTTT. Translated: CASSSGRNTEAFF.

This clonotype was seen ten or more times. V and J are TRBV29-1 and TRBJ2-5; TRBD1 might be the D (6 bases). Germline V gene data show CDR1 as SQVTM and CDR2 as ANQGSEA. The CDR3 totals 16 residues. Here the CDR3 DNA reads TGCAGTGGCAGACCCGGGACACAGTACCTCCAAGAGACCCAGTACTTC. This translates into CSGRPGTQYLQETQYF.

This clonotype was counted at least ten times. The chain recombines TRBV3-1 with TRBJ2-5, with a weak D call TRBD2 (6 bases). The germline gives CDR1 LGHDT, CDR2 YNNKEL (reference sequence). V dropped 5 bases and J dropped 3 bases, with 16 bases sitting between them. The CDR3 runs 15 residues. This CDR3 is CASSKRGTLEETQYF. CDR3 sequence (DNA): TGTGCCAGCAGCAAGCGTGGGACTCTGGAAGAGACCCAGTACTTC.

This clonotype came up many times. The V and J genes are TRBV7-2 and TRBJ2-3, with D possibly matching TRBD2 (5 bases). V lost 1 base to trimming and J lost 0 bases, with 17 bases between them. The CDR3 is made up of 18 amino acids. Germline V gene lookup returns CDR1 SGHTA and CDR2 FQGNSA. CDR3 region: CASSLGLGSHSSTDTQYF. The DNA for the CDR3 is TGTGCCAGCAGCTTAGGGTTAGGGAGTCATTCTAGCACAGATACGCAGTATTTT.

This clonotype was counted many times. The V and J genes are TRBV6-5 and TRBJ1-5; D call uncertain. Between the trimmed V and J ends, which lost 4 bases and 0 bases, there was a span of 7 bases. This CDR3 has 14 amino acids. Germline lookup yields CDR1 MNHEY and CDR2 SVGAGI. The CDR3 is CASSSLYSNQPQHF. The CDR3 DNA follows: TGTGCCAGCAGTTCCTTATATAGCAATCAGCCCCAGCATTTT.

In this sample, this clonotype turned up many times. The chain carries TRBV2 and TRBJ1-1, with TRBD1 matching over 10 bases. The V gene's germline CDR1 is SNHLY and CDR2 FYNNEI. Unmatched junction bases numbered 4, after V lost 6 bases and J lost 3 bases. CDR3 length: 14 amino acids. The CDR3 DNA follows: TGTGCCAGCAGCCGACAGGGGGCCGACACTGAAGCTTTCTTT. It codes for CASSRQGADTEAFF.

This clonotype showed up many times. This sequence joins TRBV2 and TRBJ2-3; no reliable D call. Germline V gene data show CDR1 as SNHLY and CDR2 as FYNNEI. This CDR3 has 13 amino acids. Between the trimmed V and J ends, which lost 6 bases and 1 base, there was a span of 8 bases. The CDR3: CASSQERTDTQYF. CDR3 nucleotide sequence: TGTGCCAGCAGCCAGGAACGCACAGATACGCAGTATTTT.

This clonotype was seen ten or more times. This chain uses TRBV5-1 with TRBJ2-5; 8 nucleotides match TRBD1. This CDR3 has 13 residues. V was clipped by 4 bases and J by 5 bases; unmatched bases: 4. CDR1 SGHRS and CDR2 YFSETQ come from the germline V gene. This CDR3 reads CASSGQGLETQYF. For the CDR3, the DNA is TGCGCCAGCAGCGGACAGGGACTGGAGACCCAGTACTTC. Full variable domain (rest looked up from reference TRBV5-1 and TRBJ2-5): KAGVTQTPRYLIKTRGQQVTLSCSPISGHRSVSWYQQTPGQGLQFLFEYFSETQRNKGNFPGRFSGRQFSNSRSEMNVSTLELGDSALYLCASSGQGLETQYFGPGTRLLVL.

The chain combines TRBV7-2 with TRBJ1-3; tentatively, D is TRBD1 (6 bases). Trimming removed 1 base from V and 4 bases from J, with 14 bases in between. The CDR3 is made up of 16 amino acids. Germline CDR1 and CDR2: SGHTA and FQGNSA. CDR3 residues: CASSLVSGGYGNTIYF. In nucleotides, the CDR3 is TGTGCCAGCAGCTTAGTGAGCGGGGGCTACGGAAACACCATATATTTT.

This clonotype has just a few counts. The germline gene is not matched at one end of the junction; a read error may be the cause. V and J are TRBV30 and TRBJ1-2, with D unresolved. The CDR3 extends over 9 amino acids. The germline V gene has CDR1 GTSNPN and CDR2 SVGIG (reference sequence). CDR3 protein: CAWSVWPLF. The CDR3, as DNA: TGTGCCTGGAGTGTATGGCCGCTCTTC.

This clonotype was seen repeatedly, ten times or more. The chain uses TRBV12-3 or TRBV12-4 and TRBJ2-2; 9 nucleotides match TRBD1. V lost 7 bases, J lost 4 bases, and 10 bases stayed unmatched. The CDR3 spans 16 residues. DNA of the CDR3: TGTGCCAGCACCCCCTGGGGACAGGGTGCCACCGGGGAGCTGTTTTTT. Encoded protein: CASTPWGQGATGELFF.

This clonotype has at least ten counts. The CDR3 protein is CASSYRISNQPQHF. The CDR3 bases are TGTGCCAGCAGTTACAGAATTAGCAATCAGCCCCAGCATTTT. The chain combines TRBV6-2 or TRBV6-3 with TRBJ1-5; D gene unclear. CDR3 size: 14 residues. V dropped 2 bases and J dropped 0 bases, with 5 bases sitting between them. Per the germline V gene, CDR1 is MNHEY and CDR2 is SVGEGT.

This clonotype appeared many times. The V call is TRBV6-2 or TRBV6-3, the J call TRBJ2-1; D is uncertain. Germline-derived CDR1 and CDR2 are MNHEY and SVGEGT. Trimming cost V 0 bases and J 0 bases, with 6 bases left between them. The CDR3 contains 15 residues. The CDR3: CASSYSSLSYNEQFF. The CDR3 region has the DNA TGTGCCAGCAGTTACTCTTCCCTCTCCTACAATGAGCAGTTCTTC.

This clonotype was detected ten times or more. The chain links TRBV13 to TRBJ1-4, with a possible D match to TRBD1 (5 bases). CDR1 is PRHDT, CDR2 FYEKMQ, per germline (reference sequence). The V end was cut by 3 bases, the J end by 11 bases, with 10 bases between. The CDR3 has 12 amino acids. The chain's CDR3 is CASSFLGDKLFF. Written as DNA, the CDR3 is TGTGCCAGCAGCTTCCTGGGGGATAAACTGTTTTTT.

This clonotype was found a few times. The V gene is TRBV19, the J gene TRBJ1-2; D gene unclear. V lost 6 bases, J lost 8 bases, and 7 bases lay in between. CDR3 length: 10 residues. Germline CDR1 LNHDA, CDR2 SQIVND (reference sequence). The CDR3 nucleotides read TGTGCCAGTAGCCGGAACGGCTACACCTTC. It yields the protein CASSRNGYTF.

This clonotype occurred many times. J is TRBJ2-7 and V is TRBV7-9, with 9 bases aligning to TRBD1. This CDR3 is built from 17 residues. V lost 6 bases to trimming and J lost 5 bases; unmatched junction nucleotides: 17. From germline, CDR1 is SEHNR and CDR2 FQNEAQ (reference sequence). CDR3 in DNA: TGTGCCAGCAGTTCCCCTGACAGGGGGTCGGTGGTGGACGAGCAGTACTTC. It codes for CASSSPDRGSVVDEQYF.

V gene TRBV20-1 combines with J gene TRBJ2-2, with D tentatively TRBD2 (6 bases). The V gene lost 6 bases and the J gene lost 4 bases, with 15 bases spanning the gap. Germline CDR1 and CDR2: DFQATT and SNEGSKA (reference sequence). CDR3 length equals 14 residues. CDR3 amino acids: CSAPRGGPTGELFF. The CDR3 DNA sequence: TGCAGTGCCCCGCGAGGAGGGCCCACCGGGGAGCTGTTTTTT.

This clonotype was observed at least ten times. The V gene is TRBV9, the J gene TRBJ2-3, with D perhaps TRBD2 (5 bases). The germline V gene encodes CDR1 SGDLS and CDR2 YYNGEE. V lost 3 bases and J 4 bases, leaving 21 bases between the germline ends. This CDR3 comprises 17 residues. CDR3 DNA sequence: TGTGCCAGCAGCGACTTAGGGCCTCCAGCGGCAGCAGATACGCAGTATTTT. It translates to CASSDLGPPAAADTQYF.

The rearrangement joins TRBV11-3 to TRBJ2-7; a possible D gene is TRBD2 (5 bases). Germline CDR1 and CDR2: SGHNT and YENEEA. Between the trimmed V and J ends, which lost 5 bases and 7 bases, there was a span of 15 bases. This CDR3 has 13 residues. CDR3 DNA: TGTGCCAGCAGCGCGGGCCCGCAACGGGAGCAGTACTTC. Residues: CASSAGPQREQYF.

The rearrangement uses TRBV7-9 and TRBJ2-1; no clear D. In germline, CDR1 is SEHNR, CDR2 FQNEAQ (reference sequence). Trimming stripped 7 bases from V and 8 bases from J, with 21 bases between. The CDR3 length is 15 residues. CDR3 coding DNA: TGTGCCAGCATCGCGAGTCGGTTTAGGGTCGATGAGCAGTTCTTC. This codes for CASIASRFRVDEQFF.

The chain employs TRBV5-1 and TRBJ2-5, with 7 bases matching TRBD1. CDR1 and CDR2 (germline): SGHRS, YFSETQ. The J segment lost 2 bases and the V segment lost 4 bases, leaving 5 bases of the junction unmatched. The CDR3 is made up of 14 amino acids. CDR3 DNA sequence: TGCGCCAGCAGCAGAGAGACAGGGCAAGAGACCCAGTACTTC. Its translation is CASSRETGQETQYF.

This clonotype was recorded many times. The chain combines TRBV7-3 with TRBJ2-3; 7 bases match TRBD1. The germline CDR1 and CDR2 sequences are SGHTA and FQGTGA. The CDR3 is made up of 16 amino acids. J lost 1 base, V lost 4 bases, and 8 bases had no gene match. The CDR3 DNA sequence: TGTGCCAGCAGCTACAGGGGTGGGTCAGGCACAGATACGCAGTATTTT. This gives the protein CASSYRGGSGTDTQYF.

This clonotype was seen a handful of times. The junction and the germline gene differ at one end; a read error may be behind it. V and J are TRBV28 and TRBJ1-2; the D is unclear. The CDR3 covers 12 residues. CDR1 and CDR2 from the germline V gene are MDHEN and SYDVKM. The CDR3: CVSSLTFGGYTF. CDR3 in DNA: TGTGTCAGCAGTTTAACATTCGGTGGCTACACCTTC.